A selection of T cell receptor beta chains follows, all from one sample in a study of human T cells and chemical hapten exposure. TCRdb fed the RACE reads into MiXCR, producing one record per CDR3 protein. This table holds 350,000 to 400,000 distinct CDR3 sequences, about 6% found once. This specimen was whole blood, taken in connection with sensitization to the hapten diphenylcyclopropenone (DPC). The receptors here all came from a young woman with alopecia areata. Some clones in this sample may be carry-over from other donors' samples. Each CDR3 is given with its conserved first and last residue. The D gene is left open where the match is weak. Clone size is not always given. Where it is, it says once, few, many or a class for expanded clones.

v_gene,abundance,d_gene,j_gene,CDR3aa,CDR3nt
TRBV5-1,NA,NA,TRBJ1-5,CASSLSGGWDQPQHF,TGCGCCAGCAGCTTGTCTGGTGGTTGGGATCAGCCCCAGCATTTT
TRBV5-1,few,TRBD1,TRBJ1-1,CASSPGQGGGTEAFF,TGCGCCAGCAGCCCAGGACAGGGCGGAGGTACTGAAGCTTTCTTT
TRBV5-1,few,TRBD1,TRBJ2-5,CASSPRQGPQETQYF,TGCGCCAGCAGCCCACGACAGGGGCCCCAAGAGACCCAGTACTTC
TRBV27,few,NA,TRBJ1-2,CASRPEGLGYTF,TGTGCCAGCAGGCCTGAGGGTCTAGGCTACACCTTC
TRBV12-3/TRBV12-4,few,TRBD1,TRBJ2-3,CASRLGGTGPDTQYF,TGTGCCAGCAGATTAGGCGGGACAGGGCCGGATACGCAGTATTTT
TRBV12-3/TRBV12-4,many,NA,TRBJ1-2,CASSKSGAYGYTF,TGTGCCAGCAGCAAATCAGGGGCTTATGGCTACACCTTC
TRBV28,NA,NA,TRBJ2-5,CASSFSPGQNQETQYF,TGTGCCAGCAGTTTTTCCCCTGGACAGAACCAAGAGACCCAGTACTTC
TRBV3-1,few,NA,TRBJ1-1,CASSQRGEAFF,TGTGCCAGCAGCCAGAGGGGAGAAGCTTTCTTT
TRBV12-3/TRBV12-4,NA,NA,TRBJ2-6,CASSLRAGNAGARFLTF,TGTGCCAGCAGTCTGAGGGCCGGGAACGCTGGGGCCCGCTTCCTGACTTTC
TRBV6-2/TRBV6-3,many,TRBD1,TRBJ1-5,CASSPGGASGPQHF,TGTGCCAGCAGTCCAGGGGGGGCATCAGGGCCCCAGCATTTT
TRBV10-3,many,NA,TRBJ1-3,CAISESTPGGNTIYF,TGTGCCATCAGTGAGTCGACGCCAGGAGGAAACACCATATATTTT
TRBV29-1,many,NA,TRBJ1-1,CSVDPTGMNTEAFF,TGCAGCGTTGACCCCACAGGGATGAACACTGAAGCTTTCTTT
TRBV20-1,NA,TRBD1,TRBJ1-4,CSARQTGVKEKLFF,TGCAGTGCTAGACAGACAGGGGTTAAGGAAAAACTGTTTTTT
TRBV20-1,many,NA,TRBJ2-1,CSAIFRDPKNEQFF,TGCAGTGCTATTTTCCGGGACCCTAAAAATGAGCAGTTCTTC
TRBV12-3/TRBV12-4,few,TRBD2,TRBJ2-1,CASSLASGYYNEQFF,TGTGCCAGCAGTTTGGCTAGCGGATACTACAATGAGCAGTTCTTC
TRBV3-1,many,NA,TRBJ1-1,CASSQGPALGAAAFF,TGTGCCAGCAGCCAAGGGCCGGCGCTGGGTGCGGCTGCTTTCTTT
TRBV3-1,many,NA,TRBJ1-5,CASSQGWAGQPQHF,TGTGCCAGCAGCCAAGGGTGGGCCGGTCAGCCCCAGCATTTT
TRBV7-9,many,NA,TRBJ2-7,CASSPDTTYVQYF,TGTGCCAGCAGCCCTGACACGACGTACGTGCAGTACTTC
TRBV7-8,NA,NA,TRBJ2-3,CASSLAPGAESRYF,TGTGCCAGCAGCTTAGCGCCGGGGGCGGAAAGTCGGTATTTT
TRBV5-6,few,NA,TRBJ2-4,CASSLAGGNKNIQYF,TGTGCCAGCAGCTTGGCTGGGGGGAACAAAAACATTCAGTACTTC
TRBV6-4,many,NA,TRBJ1-2,CASRGQYGYTF,TGTGCCAGCAGAGGACAGTATGGCTACACCTTC
TRBV12-3/TRBV12-4,NA,NA,TRBJ2-7,CASSLTLTHYEQYF,TGTGCCAGCAGTTTAACACTCACCCACTACGAGCAGTACTTC
TRBV6-6,NA,NA,TRBJ1-1,CASSYMGETFF,TGTGCCAGCAGTTACATGGGGGAAACTTTCTTT
TRBV6-6,many,TRBD1,TRBJ1-1,CASSTTGGNTEAFF,TGTGCCAGCAGTACCACAGGGGGCAACACTGAAGCTTTCTTT
TRBV6-2/TRBV6-3,NA,NA,TRBJ2-6,CASSLQLSGANVLTF,TGTGCCAGCAGCCTACAGCTCTCTGGGGCCAACGTCCTGACTTTC
TRBV3-1,many,NA,TRBJ1-2,CASSQENYGYTF,TGTGCCAGCAGCCAAGAGAACTATGGCTACACCTTC
TRBV5-1,NA,NA,TRBJ2-6,CASSLRSSGANVLTF,TGCGCCAGCAGCCTCCGGAGCTCTGGGGCCAACGTCCTGACTTTC
TRBV6-5,few,TRBD1,TRBJ2-7,CASSLRDRTSYEQYF,TGTGCCAGCAGCCTCCGGGACAGGACATCCTACGAGCAGTACTTC
TRBV7-3,NA,NA,TRBJ2-7,CASSPSLQWIPAEQYF,TGTGCCAGCAGCCCTAGCCTACAGTGGATCCCAGCAGAGCAGTACTTC
TRBV6-2/TRBV6-3,many,TRBD2,TRBJ2-1,CASSLTSGGYNEQFF,TGTGCCAGCAGTCTTACTAGCGGGGGTTACAATGAGCAGTTCTTC
TRBV12-3/TRBV12-4,many,TRBD2,TRBJ2-1,CASSRAGGEQFF,TGTGCCAGCAGTCGAGCGGGGGGAGAGCAGTTCTTC
TRBV7-2,NA,TRBD2,TRBJ2-3,CASSQLAGGHPTQYF,TGTGCCAGCAGCCAACTAGCGGGGGGGCATCCTACGCAGTATTTT
TRBV28,NA,NA,TRBJ1-2,CASSLERVSSGYTF,TGTGCCAGCAGTTTAGAGAGGGTTTCTAGTGGCTACACCTTC
TRBV12-3/TRBV12-4,many,NA,TRBJ2-7,CASSLWGLVEQYF,TGTGCCAGCAGTTTGTGGGGCTTGGTCGAGCAGTACTTC
TRBV12-3/TRBV12-4,NA,TRBD1,TRBJ2-4,CASSLNRAGGYF,TGTGCCAGCAGTTTAAATCGGGCAGGGGGGTACTTC
TRBV7-7,few,NA,TRBJ2-3,CASSTGLTDTQYF,TGTGCTAGCAGCACGGGACTTACAGATACGCAGTATTTT
TRBV2,few,NA,TRBJ2-2,CASTTPGAANTGELFF,TGTGCCAGCACCACGCCGGGGGCCGCGAACACCGGGGAGCTGTTTTTT
TRBV12-3/TRBV12-4,NA,NA,TRBJ2-3,CATNQRGSTDTQYF,TGTGCCACCAACCAAAGGGGCAGCACAGATACGCAGTATTTT
TRBV3-1,many,TRBD1,TRBJ2-5,CASSQVTGVAPQETQYF,TGTGCCAGCAGCCAAGTGACAGGGGTAGCCCCACAAGAGACCCAGTACTTC
TRBV12-3/TRBV12-4,few,NA,TRBJ1-6,CASSLGLDSPLHF,TGTGCCAGCAGTTTAGGGTTGGATTCACCCCTCCACTTT
TRBV19,NA,NA,TRBJ2-7,CASSRVQGEEQYF,TGTGCCAGTAGTCGTGTCCAGGGCGAGGAGCAGTACTTC
TRBV5-1,many,NA,TRBJ1-1,CASSSEATNTEAFF,TGCGCCAGCAGCTCGGAAGCGACGAACACTGAAGCTTTCTTT
TRBV20-1,many,TRBD1,TRBJ1-5,CSASWDRKGYQPQHF,TGCAGTGCTAGCTGGGACAGAAAAGGGTATCAGCCCCAGCATTTT
TRBV12-3/TRBV12-4,NA,NA,TRBJ2-5,CASSLRDRETQYF,TGTGCCAGCAGTTTAAGGGACCGCGAGACCCAGTACTTC